These 20 T cell receptor beta chains share one sample of origin, sequenced in a study of blood T cell repertoires in COVID-19. Repertoires were generated with immunoSEQ multiplex PCR, while TCRdb's copy carries only in-frame clones and drops some. This table has under 500,000 clones, about 89% appearing once. The sequenced sample consisted of peripheral blood. These receptors originate from a woman aged 25 to 39 with acute or convalescent COVID-19.

J is TRBJ1-1 and V is TRBV6-5; perhaps TRBD1 as D (6 bases). The germline V and J ends were trimmed by 0 bases and 0 bases, with 11 bases remaining between them. The length of the CDR3 is 16 residues. Germline V gives CDR1 MNHEY, CDR2 SVGAGI. In nucleotides, the CDR3 is TGTGCCAGCAGTTACTCGACGGGACAATTGAACACTGAAGCTTTCTTT. Protein: CASSYSTGQLNTEAFF.

The chain combines TRBV10-1 with TRBJ2-1; the D gene is possibly TRBD1 (5 bases). The CDR3 length is 16 residues. CDR1 and CDR2 (germline): WNHNN, SYGVQD (reference sequence). V was trimmed by 1 base and J by 9 bases, leaving 19 bases between them. The CDR3 sequence is CASSELGQGDRFEQFF. The DNA of the CDR3 is TGCGCCAGCAGTGAGTTGGGGCAGGGTGATCGGTTTGAGCAGTTCTTC.

V gene TRBV9 combines with J gene TRBJ2-7; tentatively, D is TRBD2 (8 bases). The germline CDR1 and CDR2 sequences are SGDLS and YYNGEE. This CDR3 is 15 amino acids long. V was clipped by 3 bases and J by 1 base, with 14 bases between them. The CDR3 is CASSAGGDRSYEQYF. The CDR3 DNA reads as TGTGCCAGCAGCGCCGGGGGGGACAGATCCTACGAGCAGTACTTC.

For this clone: The same CDR3 arises from other DNA sequences in this sample as well. This chain uses TRBV5-1 with TRBJ2-5; D not certain. V lost 1 base, J lost 2 bases, and 6 bases lay in between. The CDR3 length is 13 residues. CDR1 SGHRS and CDR2 YFSETQ come from the germline V gene. CDR3 sequence reads: CASSLNGQETQYF. The CDR3 bases are TGCGCCAGCAGCTTGAACGGGCAAGAGACCCAGTACTTC.

Worth noting for this clone: The same CDR3 can be traced to other DNA sequences in this sample. The V gene is TRBV3-1 (or the pseudogene TRBV3-2), the J gene TRBJ2-7; no reliable D call. The germline V gene has CDR1 LGHDT and CDR2 YNNKEL (reference sequence). This CDR3 contains 12 residues. The germline V and J ends were trimmed by 2 bases and 4 bases, with 6 bases remaining between them. The CDR3 nucleotides are TGTGCCAGCAGCCAATCAACATACGAGCAGTACTTC. This translates into CASSQSTYEQYF.

The chain has TRBV5-1 and TRBJ2-7; tentatively, D is TRBD1 (5 bases). Trimming took 4 bases from V and 5 from J, leaving 16 bases between them. This CDR3 spans 14 amino acids. In germline, CDR1 is SGHRS, CDR2 YFSETQ. The CDR3 coding sequence is TGCGCCAGCAGCCCGTTGACAGATTCCCACGAGCAGTACTTC. Its protein product is CASSPLTDSHEQYF. The full variable domain, rest sourced from reference TRBV5-1 and TRBJ2-7, is KAGVTQTPRYLIKTRGQQVTLSCSPISGHRSVSWYQQTPGQGLQFLFEYFSETQRNKGNFPGRFSGRQFSNSRSEMNVSTLELGDSALYLCASSPLTDSHEQYFGPGTRLTVT.

The chain joins TRBV28 to TRBJ1-1; 8 nucleotides line up with TRBD1. J lost 10 bases, V lost 8 bases, and 9 bases had no gene match. Germline assignment: CDR1 MDHEN and CDR2 SYDVKM. The CDR3 length is 12 residues. The CDR3 region has the DNA TGTGCCAGCCGAGCAGGGGGCGAGGTAGCTTTCTTT. This sequence encodes CASRAGGEVAFF.

The rearrangement joins TRBV30 to TRBJ1-5; D gene ambiguous. V was shortened by 1 base and J by 0 bases, with 4 bases between the two germline ends. CDR1 and CDR2 from the germline V gene are GTSNPN and SVGIG (reference sequence). The CDR3 extends over 13 amino acids. CDR3 protein: CAWSAGSNQPQHF. The CDR3 nucleotides read TGTGCCTGGAGTGCCGGTAGCAATCAGCCCCAGCATTTT. The full variable domain, its missing parts supplied by reference TRBV30 and TRBJ1-5, is SQTIHQWPATLVQPVGSPLSLECTVEGTSNPNLYWYRQAAGRGLQLLFYSVGIGQISSEVPQNLSASRPQDRQFILSSKKLLLSDSGFYLCAWSAGSNQPQHFGDGTRLSIL.

V usage is TRBV6-5 and J usage is TRBJ1-1, with D uncertain. The CDR3 has 12 residues. Trimming pared 6 bases from V and 4 bases from J, leaving 9 bases between. CDR1 is MNHEY and CDR2 is SVGAGI in the germline V gene. The CDR3, as DNA: TGTGCCAGCAGCTGGAGAACCACTGAAGCTTTCTTT. It translates to CASSWRTTEAFF.

The genes are TRBV5-6 and TRBJ2-5; 7 bases are shared with TRBD1. The J segment lost 5 bases and the V segment lost 4 bases, leaving 11 bases of the junction unmatched. This CDR3 is 15 amino acids long. The V gene's germline CDR1 is SGHDT and CDR2 YYEEEE. The CDR3 DNA reads as TGTGCCAGCAGCGGACCGGGACAGTTGTTTGAGACCCAGTACTTC. Its translation: CASSGPGQLFETQYF.

The chain couples TRBV6-5 to TRBJ1-1, with D unclear. The V end lost 6 bases, the J end lost 1 base, and 9 bases lay between the germline ends. The CDR3 loop spans 13 amino acids. The germline gives CDR1 MNHEY, CDR2 SVGAGI. CDR3 residues: CASSSGGNTEAFF. The CDR3 DNA reads TGTGCCAGCAGCTCCGGTGGGAACACTGAAGCTTTCTTT.

This chain uses TRBV19 with TRBJ2-5; D unresolved. The CDR3 loop spans 12 amino acids. Trimming left V 3 bases short and J 4 bases short, with 6 bases between. Germline loops: CDR1 LNHDA, CDR2 SQIVND (reference sequence). In nucleotides, the CDR3 is TGTGCCAGTAGTATGAGCCGAGAGACCCAGTACTTC. This sequence encodes CASSMSRETQYF.

The genes are TRBV28 and TRBJ2-4; D not resolved. Germline CDR1 and CDR2: MDHEN and SYDVKM. V was clipped by 3 bases and J by 5 bases, with 11 bases between them. The CDR3 loop spans 14 amino acids. CDR3 coding DNA: TGTGCCAGCAGTTTCCGAGTGAGAGAAAACATTCAGTACTTC. Its protein product is CASSFRVRENIQYF.

The chain is built from TRBV2 and TRBJ2-7; 13 bases align to TRBD2. V lost 6 bases to trimming and J lost 2 bases; unmatched junction nucleotides: 7. This CDR3 region has 16 residues. Germline values: CDR1 SNHLY, CDR2 FYNNEI. For the CDR3, the DNA is TGTGCCAGCAGGGATCCTACTAGCGGGGGGGCCTACGAGCAGTACTTC. Translated, it gives CASRDPTSGGAYEQYF.

This clone was recorded once. The chain carries TRBV6-1 and TRBJ2-2, with 8 nucleotides matching TRBD1. Germline CDR1 MNHNS, CDR2 SASEGT. CDR3 length: 15 residues. The junction had 3 bases not matched to a gene; V was cut back by 2 bases and J by 4 bases. CDR3 loop: CASSEQGAVTGELFF. The CDR3 DNA is TGTGCCAGCAGTGAACAGGGGGCGGTCACCGGGGAGCTGTTTTTT.

J is TRBJ1-2 and V is TRBV5-1; D may be TRBD1 (5 bases). Germline CDR1 and CDR2: SGHRS and YFSETQ. Trimming stripped 4 bases from V and 3 bases from J, with 13 bases between. The CDR3 is made up of 14 amino acids. The chain's CDR3 is CASSQAGGDYGYTF. DNA of the CDR3: TGCGCCAGCAGCCAAGCGGGAGGGGACTATGGCTACACCTTC.

The chain uses TRBV18 and TRBJ2-7, with 9 positions matching TRBD1. Germline V CDR1 and CDR2: KGHSH, LQKENI. Germline trimming cut 3 bases from V and 5 bases from J; bases unmatched to any gene: 5. The CDR3 sequence is 14 residues long. CDR3 nucleotides: TGTGCCAGCTCACCCGGGACAGGGTACCACGAGCAGTACTTC. The encoded protein is CASSPGTGYHEQYF.

For the CDR3, the DNA is TGTGCCAGCAGCTTAGGGGGCCGGAGACAAGAGACCCAGTACTTC. This translates into CASSLGGRRQETQYF. The V gene is TRBV7-7, the J gene TRBJ2-5, with D possibly TRBD1 on 5 matching bases. CDR3 size: 15 residues. Trimming took 1 base from V and 2 from J, leaving 11 bases between them. The germline V gene encodes CDR1 SSHAT and CDR2 FNYEAQ (reference sequence).

V gene TRBV28 combines with J gene TRBJ2-7; 8 nucleotides align to TRBD1. Unmatched junction bases numbered 9, after V lost 4 bases and J lost 4 bases. The germline CDR1 and CDR2 sequences are MDHEN and SYDVKM. The CDR3 consists of 15 residues. Here the CDR3 DNA reads TGTGCCAGCAGTTCGACGGGACAGGCTTCGTACGAGCAGTACTTC. Protein product: CASSSTGQASYEQYF.

The rearrangement joins TRBV5-4 to TRBJ2-7; perhaps TRBD1 as D (5 bases). Germline CDR1 reads SGHNT; CDR2 reads YYREEE (reference sequence). The CDR3 loop spans 15 amino acids. V was pared by 4 bases and J by 1 base, with 15 bases between. In DNA form, the CDR3 reads TGTGCCAGCAGCCCGGCTCGGCAGGGATCCTACGAGCAGTACTTC. Its translation: CASSPARQGSYEQYF.